This T cell receptor beta chain was captured in a study of CD8+ T cells in alopecia areata. A few counts support this clone. No antigen is known for it. CDR3 length equals 15 residues. Germline V gives CDR1 SGHRS, CDR2 YFSETQ. V shed 4 bases and J 0 bases; nucleotides not matched to a gene: 4. Sequencing used cDNA as its template, made by extracting RNA and reverse transcribing it. Libraries were prepared by immunoSEQ multiplex PCR; TCRdb keeps only in-frame clonotypes and omits some of them. The sample consists of under 130,000 clones, 55% of them appearing once. Study-wide results and limits: Unlike in mice, where it was clearer, TCR sharing across patients was less clear, possibly HLA-related. Higher clonality than in normal scalp was seen in lesional scalp, especially alopecia totalis/universalis.

This sequence joins TRBV5-1 and TRBJ2-1; TRBD2 matches at 7 bases. The specimen sequenced was CD4+ T cells sorted from blood. This receptor was taken from a human donor in good health. CDR3 DNA sequence: TGCGCCAGCAGCCCGACGGGGGGCTCCTACAATGAGCAGTTCTTC. Amino acid sequence: CASSPTGGSYNEQFF.